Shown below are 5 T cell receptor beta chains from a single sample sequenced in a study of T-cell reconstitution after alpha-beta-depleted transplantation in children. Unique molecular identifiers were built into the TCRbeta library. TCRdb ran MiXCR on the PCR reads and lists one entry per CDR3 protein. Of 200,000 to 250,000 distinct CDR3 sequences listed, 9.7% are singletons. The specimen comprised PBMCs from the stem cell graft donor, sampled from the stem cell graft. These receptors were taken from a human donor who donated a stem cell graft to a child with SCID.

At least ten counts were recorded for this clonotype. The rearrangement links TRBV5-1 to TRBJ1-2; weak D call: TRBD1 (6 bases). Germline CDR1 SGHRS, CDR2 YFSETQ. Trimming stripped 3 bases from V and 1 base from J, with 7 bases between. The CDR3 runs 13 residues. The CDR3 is CASSWTVNYGYTF. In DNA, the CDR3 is TGCGCCAGCAGCTGGACAGTTAACTATGGCTACACCTTC.

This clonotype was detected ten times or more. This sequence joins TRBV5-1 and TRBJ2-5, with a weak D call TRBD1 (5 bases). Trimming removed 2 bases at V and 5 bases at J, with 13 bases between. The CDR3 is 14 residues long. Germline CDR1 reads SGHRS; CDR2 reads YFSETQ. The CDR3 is CASSFQGVAETQYF. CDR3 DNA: TGCGCCAGCAGCTTCCAAGGGGTTGCGGAGACCCAGTACTTC. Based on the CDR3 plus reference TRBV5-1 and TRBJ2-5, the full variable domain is KAGVTQTPRYLIKTRGQQVTLSCSPISGHRSVSWYQQTPGQGLQFLFEYFSETQRNKGNFPGRFSGRQFSNSRSEMNVSTLELGDSALYLCASSFQGVAETQYFGPGTRLLVL.

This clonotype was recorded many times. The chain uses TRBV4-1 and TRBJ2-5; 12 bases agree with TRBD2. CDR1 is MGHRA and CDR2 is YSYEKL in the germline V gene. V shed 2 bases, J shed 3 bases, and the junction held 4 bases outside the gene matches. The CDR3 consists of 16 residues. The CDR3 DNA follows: TGCGCCAGCAGCCAATCCGGACTAGCGGGGAAAGAGACCCAGTACTTC. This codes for CASSQSGLAGKETQYF.

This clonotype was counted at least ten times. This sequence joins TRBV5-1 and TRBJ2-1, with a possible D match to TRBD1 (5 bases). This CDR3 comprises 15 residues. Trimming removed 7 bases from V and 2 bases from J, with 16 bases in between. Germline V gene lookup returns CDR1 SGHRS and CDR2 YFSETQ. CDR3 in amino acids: CASAWGLGTYNEQFF. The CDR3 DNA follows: TGCGCCAGCGCCTGGGGCTTGGGGACCTACAATGAGCAGTTCTTC.

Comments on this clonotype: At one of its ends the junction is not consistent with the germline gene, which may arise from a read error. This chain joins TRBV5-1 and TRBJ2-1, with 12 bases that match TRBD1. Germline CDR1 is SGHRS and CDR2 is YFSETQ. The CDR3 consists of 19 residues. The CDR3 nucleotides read TGCGCCAGCAGCCTGGCAACTGACCCCGGGACAGGGGGCAAGTATGAGCTGTTCTTC. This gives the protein CASSLATDPGTGGKYELFF.